One and the same sample provided the 25 T cell receptor beta chains below, sequenced in a study of regulatory T cells in long-lasting Graves disease. Time point here: newly diagnosed GD, antithyroid drugs for less than 3 months. Preparation of the TCR library used RNA extracted from PBMCs. Investigators prepared the TCR beta libraries by applying iRepertoire HTBI primers and Arm-PCR of CDR3 regions. One entry per CDR3 protein results from TCRdb running MiXCR on the multiplex PCR reads. The sample has 400,000 to 450,000 distinct CDR3 sequences; around 15% are singletons. The sample also formed part of further work on T cells in Graves' hyperthyroidism and ophthalmopathy.

The sample consisted of peripheral blood mononuclear cells (PBMCs), taken at new diagnosis, from a patient treated with antithyroid drugs. The receptors were gathered from a woman aged 25 to 39 with Graves disease.

This clonotype was recorded a few times. The V call is TRBV30, the J call TRBJ1-6; no definite D call. The length of the CDR3 is 13 residues. CDR1 is GTSNPN, CDR2 SVGIG, per germline (reference sequence). Trimming cost V 0 bases and J 6 bases, with 6 bases left between them. As DNA, the CDR3 is TGTGCCTGGAGTGTGGGAACTAATTCACCCCTCCACTTT. Its protein product is CAWSVGTNSPLHF.

The rearrangement links TRBV10-3 to TRBJ1-2; 8 bases fit TRBD1. Germline V gene data show CDR1 as ENHRY and CDR2 as SYGVKD. Germline trimming cut 6 bases from V and 0 bases from J; bases unmatched to any gene: 3. This CDR3 has 14 residues. This chain's CDR3 is CAISRDRTNYGYTF. CDR3 bases: TGTGCCATCAGCCGGGACAGGACTAACTATGGCTACACCTTC.

As regards this clonotype: Sequence at one end of the junction differs from germline and may be a read error. The chain recombines TRBV28 with TRBJ2-2; no clear D gene. The CDR3 covers 14 residues. Germline loops: CDR1 MDHEN, CDR2 SYDVKM. CDR3 sequence: CTSSRLRDTGELFF. DNA for the CDR3: TGTACCAGCAGTCGACTCCGCGACACCGGGGAGCTGTTTTTT.

This clonotype showed up many times. The V call is TRBV3-1, the J call TRBJ2-1; perhaps TRBD1 as D (5 bases). Trimming took 3 bases from V and 7 from J, leaving 7 bases between them. Germline V gene lookup returns CDR1 LGHDT and CDR2 YNNKEL (reference sequence). The CDR3 extends over 12 amino acids. CDR3 DNA sequence: TGTGCCAGCAGCCATTCAGGGAATGAGCAGTTCTTC. Encoded protein: CASSHSGNEQFF.

This clonotype occurred many times. The V call is TRBV4-3, the J call TRBJ2-7; tentative D call: TRBD1 (5 bases). This CDR3 is 15 amino acids long. Germline CDR1 LGHNA, CDR2 YSLEER. V dropped 0 bases and J dropped 3 bases, with 12 bases sitting between them. The CDR3 DNA reads TGCGCCAGCAGCCAAGAGGGGCGGCAGAACTACGAGCAGTACTTC. Residues: CASSQEGRQNYEQYF.

The chain links TRBV24-1 to TRBJ2-1, with 11 nucleotides matching TRBD2. CDR1 and CDR2 from the germline V gene are KGHDR and SFDVKD. V shed 9 bases and J 10 bases; nucleotides not matched to a gene: 7. There are 13 residues in the CDR3. The chain's CDR3 is CATLEGTSGEQFF. The CDR3 bases are TGTGCCACCCTCGAGGGGACTAGCGGAGAGCAGTTCTTC.

This clonotype was observed many times. The chain uses TRBV7-2 and TRBJ2-1; no definite D call. Germline V CDR1 and CDR2: SGHTA, FQGNSA. The CDR3 has 13 amino acids. Trimming took off 5 bases at V and 7 bases at J, with 12 bases between the two ends. Written as DNA, the CDR3 is TGTGCCAGCAGCCTTGGTCCATGGAATGAGCAGTTCTTC. Translation gives CASSLGPWNEQFF.

This clonotype was seen ten or more times. The chain joins TRBV7-9 to TRBJ2-1; D is unresolved. The J call may be incorrect, as the DNA end agrees better with TRBJ2-5. The germline CDR1 and CDR2 sequences are SEHNR and FQNEAQ (reference sequence). CDR3 length: 14 amino acids. The CDR3 is CASSLDPSKETQYF. The CDR3, as DNA: TGTGCCAGCAGCTTAGATCCATCTAAAGAGACCCAGTACTTC.

The chain combines TRBV5-6 with TRBJ2-1; 8 positions agree with TRBD2. The junction had 16 bases not matched to a gene; V was cut back by 3 bases and J by 5 bases. From germline, CDR1 is SGHDT and CDR2 YYEEEE. This CDR3 contains 18 residues. The CDR3 region is CASSWPGGEREFDNEQFF. The DNA of the CDR3 is TGTGCCAGCAGCTGGCCGGGTGGAGAGCGGGAGTTCGACAATGAGCAGTTCTTC.

This clonotype was counted ten times or more. The rearrangement links TRBV6-1 to TRBJ2-7; 9 bases align to TRBD1. V shed 6 bases, J shed 4 bases, and the junction held 13 bases outside the gene matches. Germline values: CDR1 MNHNS, CDR2 SASEGT. This CDR3 spans 16 amino acids. CDR3 amino acids: CASSPQDGTGIYEQYF. The DNA for the CDR3 is TGTGCCAGCAGCCCCCAAGACGGGACAGGGATTTACGAGCAGTACTTC.

This clonotype turned up a few times. The gene calls are TRBV28 and TRBJ2-1, with TRBD2 identical over 8 bases. Trimming cost V 1 base and J 4 bases; bases outside gene matches: 6. Germline assignment: CDR1 MDHEN and CDR2 SYDVKM. The CDR3 totals 16 residues. Here the CDR3 reads CASSLYPSGSYNEQFF. The CDR3, as DNA: TGTGCCAGCAGTTTATACCCCAGCGGGAGTTACAATGAGCAGTTCTTC.

This clonotype has more than one count but fewer than ten. The chain joins TRBV20-1 to TRBJ1-2, with 7 bases that match TRBD1. Trimming took 1 base from V and 7 from J; bases not matched to a gene: 6. The CDR3 is 13 residues long. In germline, CDR1 is DFQATT, CDR2 SNEGSKA (reference sequence). The chain's CDR3 is CSARGDREFGYTF. The CDR3 region has the DNA TGCAGTGCTAGAGGTGACAGGGAATTTGGCTACACCTTC.

This clonotype was seen ten or more times. The J gene is TRBJ1-5, the V gene TRBV2; possibly TRBD1 for D (6 bases). The CDR3 contains 13 residues. CDR1 SNHLY and CDR2 FYNNEI come from the germline V gene. V was trimmed by 7 bases and J by 4 bases, leaving 11 bases between them. The DNA for the CDR3 is TGTGCCAGCACCGGGACAAAAAATCAGCCCCAGCATTTT. As protein: CASTGTKNQPQHF.

This clonotype was found once. The chain combines TRBV19 with TRBJ2-2; 8 nucleotides agree with TRBD2. Germline lookup yields CDR1 LNHDA and CDR2 SQIVND (reference sequence). This CDR3 is built from 17 residues. V lost 7 bases and J lost 5; bases outside the gene matches: 15. The CDR3 region is CASKGVEIAGLTGELFF. The CDR3 nucleotides are TGTGCCAGTAAGGGGGTGGAGATAGCGGGATTAACCGGGGAGCTGTTTTTT. Variable domain in full (rest from reference TRBV19 and TRBJ2-2): DGGITQSPKYLFRKEGQNVTLSCEQNLNHDAMYWYRQDPGQGLRLIYYSQIVNDFQKGDIAEGYSVSREKKESFPLTVTSAQKNPTAFYLCASKGVEIAGLTGELFFGEGSRLTVL.

A remark on this clonotype: Since a much larger clone is just one base distant, this may be a read error. The chain joins TRBV12-3 or TRBV12-4 to TRBJ2-3; D not resolved. The CDR3 sequence is 10 residues long. As DNA, the CDR3 is TGTGCCAGCAGTGGCGGTGAGCAGTCCTTC. Translating it yields CASSGGEQSF.

The chain recombines TRBV13 with TRBJ2-1; D not certain. V was shortened by 0 bases and J by 5 bases, with 11 bases between the two germline ends. Germline lookup yields CDR1 PRHDT and CDR2 FYEKMQ (reference sequence). CDR3 length: 15 amino acids. Here the CDR3 DNA reads TGTGCCAGCAGCTTAGGCATACACGACAACAATGAGCAGTTCTTC. Its protein product is CASSLGIHDNNEQFF.

This clonotype was recorded a few times. This chain's CDR3 is CASSRQPTDTAEQFF. CDR3 in DNA: TGTGCCAGCAGCCGCCAACCGACTGATACCGCTGAGCAGTTCTTC. This chain connects TRBV9 to TRBJ2-1; D unclear. The ends were cut back, 4 bases at V and 9 bases at J, with 20 bases in the middle. This CDR3 spans 15 amino acids. The germline gives CDR1 SGDLS, CDR2 YYNGEE.

This clonotype was counted a few times. The chain has TRBV5-4 and TRBJ2-2, with D possibly matching TRBD2 (6 bases). Trimming cost V 0 bases and J 6 bases, with 12 bases left between them. CDR1 is SGHNT and CDR2 is YYREEE in the germline V gene (reference sequence). The CDR3 spans 15 residues. The DNA of the CDR3 is TGTGCCAGCAGCTTGGGGGCTAGCGCGGCCGGGGAGCTGTTTTTT. Encoded protein: CASSLGASAAGELFF.

The CDR3 protein is CASSLPLGNEQFF. In DNA form, the CDR3 reads TGTGCCAGCAGTCTCCCGCTGGGGAATGAGCAGTTCTTC. This rearrangement joins TRBV25-1 to TRBJ2-1; no definite D call. This CDR3 is built from 13 residues. Germline values: CDR1 MGHDK, CDR2 SYGVNS. Between the trimmed V and J ends, which lost 5 bases and 7 bases, there was a span of 12 bases.

This clonotype was seen repeatedly, ten times or more. The V gene is TRBV24-1, the J gene TRBJ2-1, with 7 bases matching TRBD2. Losses at the gene ends were 0 bases for V and 0 bases for J; bases not matched to a gene: 7. This CDR3 comprises 18 residues. CDR1 and CDR2 from the germline V gene are KGHDR and SFDVKD. The CDR3 DNA follows: TGTGCCACCAGTGATTTGGGGGGGGACTCAAGCTCCTACAATGAGCAGTTCTTC. This gives the protein CATSDLGGDSSSYNEQFF.

The CDR3 nucleotides are TGTGCCACCCAACTAGGATCTGCGCCCTTGGATGAGCAGTTCTTC. Translation gives CATQLGSAPLDEQFF. V and J are TRBV7-6 and TRBJ2-1; possible D gene TRBD2, 5 bases. Trimming removed 10 bases at V and 8 bases at J, with 24 bases between. Germline V CDR1 and CDR2: SGHVS, FNYEAQ. The CDR3 contains 15 residues.

Ten or more counts support this clonotype. V usage is TRBV3-1 and J usage is TRBJ2-5; 9 nucleotides match TRBD2. The length of the CDR3 is 18 residues. CDR1 and CDR2 from the germline V gene are LGHDT and YNNKEL (reference sequence). V lost 0 bases and J lost 2; bases outside the gene matches: 10. The CDR3 sequence: CASSQDGGTSRTQETQYF. Written as DNA, the CDR3 is TGTGCCAGCAGCCAAGACGGGGGGACTAGCAGAACACAAGAGACCCAGTACTTC.

Notes on this clonotype: One end of the junction is discordant with germline, which a read error may explain. The CDR3 is CASGYFMFWSAVTNTEAFF. CDR3 coding DNA: TGTGCCAGCGGTTACTTTATGTTTTGGTCGGCAGTCACGAACACTGAAGCTTTCTTT. The V gene is TRBV6-2 or TRBV6-3, the J gene TRBJ1-1; no reliable D call. The CDR3 sequence is 19 residues long. Germline CDR1 reads MNHEY; CDR2 reads SVGEGT.

This chain uses TRBV20-1 with TRBJ1-5, with D uncertain. The germline V gene has CDR1 DFQATT and CDR2 SNEGSKA (reference sequence). The CDR3 is made up of 14 amino acids. Trimming took off 5 bases at V and 3 bases at J, with 14 bases between the two ends. CDR3 nucleotide sequence: TGCAGTGCTCAGGAGCGGTTTAACAATCAGCCCCAGCATTTT. Residues: CSAQERFNNQPQHF.

This clonotype was detected many times. The chain has TRBV7-3 and TRBJ2-3; the D gene is possibly TRBD2 (6 bases). V lost 5 bases to trimming and J lost 6 bases, with 18 bases between them. The CDR3 sequence is 15 residues long. Per germline, CDR1 SGHTA and CDR2 FQGTGA. CDR3 loop: CASSGPGRGLDTQYF. CDR3 sequence (DNA): TGTGCCAGCAGCGGCCCCGGGAGAGGGCTGGATACGCAGTATTTT.